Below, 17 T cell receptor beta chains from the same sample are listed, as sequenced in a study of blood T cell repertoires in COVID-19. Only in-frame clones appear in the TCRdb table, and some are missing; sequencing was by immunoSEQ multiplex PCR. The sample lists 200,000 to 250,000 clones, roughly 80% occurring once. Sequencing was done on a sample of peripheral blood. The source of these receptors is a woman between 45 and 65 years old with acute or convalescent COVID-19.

The CDR3 sequence is CASSSRTGPTDTQYF. The DNA for the CDR3 is TGTGCCAGCAGCTCCCGGACAGGGCCCACAGATACGCAGTATTTT. The chain recombines TRBV7-2 with TRBJ2-3; 8 bases match TRBD1. Unmatched junction bases numbered 5, after V lost 4 bases and J lost 2 bases. This CDR3 is 15 amino acids long. Germline assignment: CDR1 SGHTA and CDR2 FQGNSA.

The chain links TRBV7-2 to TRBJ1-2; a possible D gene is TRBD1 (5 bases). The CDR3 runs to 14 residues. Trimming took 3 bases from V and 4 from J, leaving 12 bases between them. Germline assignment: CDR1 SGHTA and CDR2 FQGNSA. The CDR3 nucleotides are TGTGCCAGCAGCTTCGGACGGACATCCTATGGCTACACCTTC. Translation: CASSFGRTSYGYTF. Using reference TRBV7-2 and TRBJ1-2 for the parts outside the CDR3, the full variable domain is GAGVSQSPSNKVTEKGKDVELRCDPISGHTALYWYRQSLGQGLEFLIYFQGNSAPDKSGLPSDRFSAERTGGSVSTLTIQRTQQEDSAVYLCASSFGRTSYGYTFGSGTRLTVV.

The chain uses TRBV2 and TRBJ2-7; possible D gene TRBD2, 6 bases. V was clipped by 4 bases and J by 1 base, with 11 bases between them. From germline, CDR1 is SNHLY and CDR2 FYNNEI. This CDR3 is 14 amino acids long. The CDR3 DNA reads TGTGCCAGCAGTGCGGGACTGCCGTCCTACGAGCAGTACTTC. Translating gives CASSAGLPSYEQYF.

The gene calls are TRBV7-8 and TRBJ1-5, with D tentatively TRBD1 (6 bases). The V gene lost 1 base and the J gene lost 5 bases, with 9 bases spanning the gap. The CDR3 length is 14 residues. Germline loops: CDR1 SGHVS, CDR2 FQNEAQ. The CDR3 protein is CASSLVTGYQPQHF. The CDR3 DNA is TGTGCCAGCAGCTTAGTGACAGGTTATCAGCCCCAGCATTTT.

CDR3 in DNA: TGCGCCAGCAGCCTGAATGGGACAGGGTGGTCCTACGAGCAGTACTTC. The encoded protein is CASSLNGTGWSYEQYF. The rearrangement joins TRBV23-1 to TRBJ2-7, with 9 nucleotides matching TRBD1. TRBV23-1 is reported as an ORF; its role is uncertain. This CDR3 region has 16 residues. V lost 6 bases, J lost 1 base, and 10 bases stayed unmatched.

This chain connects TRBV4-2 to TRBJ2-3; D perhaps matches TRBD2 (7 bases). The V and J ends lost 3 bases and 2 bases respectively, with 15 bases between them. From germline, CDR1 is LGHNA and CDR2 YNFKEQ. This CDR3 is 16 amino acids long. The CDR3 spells CASSQQGGGYTDTQYF. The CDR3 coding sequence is TGTGCCAGCAGCCAGCAGGGAGGGGGTTACACAGATACGCAGTATTTT.

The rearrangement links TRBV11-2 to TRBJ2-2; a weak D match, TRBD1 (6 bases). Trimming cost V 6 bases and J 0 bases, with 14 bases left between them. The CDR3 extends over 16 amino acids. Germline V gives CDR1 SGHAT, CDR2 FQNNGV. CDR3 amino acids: CASRPRTATNTGELFF. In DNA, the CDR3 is TGTGCCAGCAGACCTCGGACAGCGACGAACACCGGGGAGCTGTTTTTT.

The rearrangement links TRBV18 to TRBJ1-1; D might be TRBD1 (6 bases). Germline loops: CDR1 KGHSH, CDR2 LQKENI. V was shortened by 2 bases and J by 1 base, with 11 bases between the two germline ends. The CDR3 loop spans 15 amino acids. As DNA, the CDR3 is TGTGCCAGCTCACCAGGTGGACAGAAGAACACTGAAGCTTTCTTT. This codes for CASSPGGQKNTEAFF.

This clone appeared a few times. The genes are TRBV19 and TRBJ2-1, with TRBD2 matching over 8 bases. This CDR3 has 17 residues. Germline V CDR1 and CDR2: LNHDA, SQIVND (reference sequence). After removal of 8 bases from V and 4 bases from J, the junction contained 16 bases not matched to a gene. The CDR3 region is CASRLSGKSWVYNEQFF. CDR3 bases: TGTGCCAGTCGACTTAGCGGGAAAAGTTGGGTATACAATGAGCAGTTCTTC.

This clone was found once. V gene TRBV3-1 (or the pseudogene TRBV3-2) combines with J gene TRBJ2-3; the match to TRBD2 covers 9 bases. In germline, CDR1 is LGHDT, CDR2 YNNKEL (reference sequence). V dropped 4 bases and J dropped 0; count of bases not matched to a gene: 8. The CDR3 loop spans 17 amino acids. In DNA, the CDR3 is TGTGCCAGCAGCCCTACGCCGGGACTAGCAAGCACAGATACGCAGTATTTT. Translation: CASSPTPGLASTDTQYF.

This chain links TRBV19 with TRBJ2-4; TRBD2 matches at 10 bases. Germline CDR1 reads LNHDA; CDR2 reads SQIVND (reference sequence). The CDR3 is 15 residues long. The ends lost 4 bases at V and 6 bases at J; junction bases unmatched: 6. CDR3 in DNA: TGTGCCAGTAGTACTAGCGGGAGTTTGGTAAACATTCAGTACTTC. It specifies CASSTSGSLVNIQYF.

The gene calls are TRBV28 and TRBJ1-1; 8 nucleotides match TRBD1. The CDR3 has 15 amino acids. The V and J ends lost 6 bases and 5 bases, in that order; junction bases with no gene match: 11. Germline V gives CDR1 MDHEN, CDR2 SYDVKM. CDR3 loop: CASSPKTGVGTEAFF. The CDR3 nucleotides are TGTGCCAGCAGCCCTAAGACAGGGGTCGGGACTGAAGCTTTCTTT.

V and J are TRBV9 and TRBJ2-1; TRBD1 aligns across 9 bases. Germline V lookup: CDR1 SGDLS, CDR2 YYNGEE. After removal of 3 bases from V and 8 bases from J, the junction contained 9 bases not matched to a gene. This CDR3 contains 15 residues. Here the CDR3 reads CASSGGTGYYDEQFF. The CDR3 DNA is TGTGCCAGCAGCGGGGGGACAGGGTATTACGATGAGCAGTTCTTC.

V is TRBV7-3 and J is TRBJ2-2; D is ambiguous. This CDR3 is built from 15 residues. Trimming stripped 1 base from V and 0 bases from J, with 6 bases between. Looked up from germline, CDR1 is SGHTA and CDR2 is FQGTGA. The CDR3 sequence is CASSLKLANTGELFF. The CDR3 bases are TGTGCCAGCAGCTTAAAACTGGCGAACACCGGGGAGCTGTTTTTT.

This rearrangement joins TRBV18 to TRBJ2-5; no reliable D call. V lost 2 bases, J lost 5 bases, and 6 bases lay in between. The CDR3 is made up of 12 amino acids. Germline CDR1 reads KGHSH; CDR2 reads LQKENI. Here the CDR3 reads CASSPSGETQYF. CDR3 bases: TGTGCCAGCTCACCATCCGGGGAGACCCAGTACTTC.

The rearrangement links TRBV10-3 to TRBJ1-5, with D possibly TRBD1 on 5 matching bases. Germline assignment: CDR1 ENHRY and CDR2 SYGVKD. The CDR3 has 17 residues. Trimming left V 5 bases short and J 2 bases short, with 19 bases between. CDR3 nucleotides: TGTGCCATCAGTACAGGATCCGGTCGGGGGGGCAATCAGCCCCAGCATTTT. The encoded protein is CAISTGSGRGGNQPQHF.

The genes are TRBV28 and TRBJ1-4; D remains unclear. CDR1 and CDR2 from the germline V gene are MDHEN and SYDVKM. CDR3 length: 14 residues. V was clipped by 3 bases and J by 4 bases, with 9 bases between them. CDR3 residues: CASSFVEINEKLFF. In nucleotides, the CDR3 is TGTGCCAGCAGTTTTGTGGAGATTAATGAAAAACTGTTTTTT.